Listed below are T cell receptor beta chains from one sample, sequenced in a study of T cell clonotyping in hematopoietic cell transplantation. Using immunoSEQ multiplex PCR, the repertoire was profiled, and TCRdb retains in-frame clones only, with some absent. The sample lists about 9,000 clones; more than 60% were seen once. The specimen comprised peripheral blood mononuclear cells, sampled before stem cell transplant. The receptors stem from a man in his sixties with acute myeloid leukemia. Some clones in this sample may be carry-over from other donors' samples. CDR3s include the opening cysteine and the closing phenylalanine or tryptophan. Each record gives: CDR3 DNA, CDR3 protein, V gene, D gene, CDR3 length, J gene, clone size. A D gene is named only where the DNA matches it firmly. Size tells how often a clone was seen (once, few, many) or the class of an expanded clone, and some rows leave it out.

TGTGCTAGCAGCCGAGACTCCACAGATACGCAGTATTTT CASSRDSTDTQYF TRBV7-7 - 13 TRBJ2-3 -
TGTGCCAGCAGTTTATTACTCGGCGAGCAGTACTTC CASSLLLGEQYF TRBV28 - 12 TRBJ2-7 -
TGTGCCAGTAGTATTAACGAGGGGGCCTCCTACGAGCAGTACTTC CASSINEGASYEQYF TRBV19 TRBD1 15 TRBJ2-7 few
TGTGCCAGCAGTTTCAGCACCGGGGAGCTGTTTTTT CASSFSTGELFF TRBV27 - 12 TRBJ2-2 -
TGTGCCAGCAGCCATAGCGGAGGCTCCTACAATGAGCAGTTCTTC CASSHSGGSYNEQFF TRBV25-1 - 15 TRBJ2-1 -
TGCGCCAGCAGCCAAGCCGGGTACACTGAAGCTTTCTTT CASSQAGYTEAFF TRBV4-1 - 13 TRBJ1-1 -
TGTGCCAGTAGAGGGCTAGCGGGAGCCCCGGATACGCAGTATTTT CASRGLAGAPDTQYF TRBV19 TRBD2 15 TRBJ2-3 -
TGTGCCAGCAGCTTAGAGGACCGGACAAACACCATATATTTT CASSLEDRTNTIYF TRBV11-2 - 14 TRBJ1-3 -
TGTGCCAGCAGCGTAGGGGGAGGGGGAGCCTACAATGAGCAGTTCTTC CASSVGGGGAYNEQFF TRBV9 - 16 TRBJ2-1 -
TGTGCCAGCAGCTTAGGGAGGGGGGGGCAAGAGACCCAGTACTTC CASSLGRGGQETQYF TRBV7-6 - 15 TRBJ2-5 -
TGTGCCAGTAGCTCCTTGACTAGCGGGGGACCCTACGAGCAGTACTTC CASSSLTSGGPYEQYF TRBV19 TRBD2 16 TRBJ2-7 -
TGTGCCAGCAGCTTAATCGACCCCTACGAGCAGTACTTC CASSLIDPYEQYF TRBV11-2 - 13 TRBJ2-7 -
TGTGCCAGCATAGGAGGGGTGACCTACGAGCAGTACTTC CASIGGVTYEQYF TRBV28 - 13 TRBJ2-7 once
TGTGCCTGGAGGACTAGCGGTCGAGAGACCCAGTACTTC CAWRTSGRETQYF TRBV30 TRBD2 13 TRBJ2-5 once
TGTGCCAGCAGTTACCGGACAGGGGGCTACGAGCAGTACTTC CASSYRTGGYEQYF TRBV27 TRBD1 14 TRBJ2-7 -
TGTGCCAGTACCAGGGGCGTTAACACCGGGGAGCTGTTTTTT CASTRGVNTGELFF TRBV27 - 14 TRBJ2-2 -
TGCGCCAGCAGCCCGGAGGGGACTAGCGGCACAGATACGCAGTATTTT CASSPEGTSGTDTQYF TRBV5-1 TRBD2 16 TRBJ2-3 once
TGTGCCAGCAGCTTCGGAGGAACTGAAGCTTTCTTT CASSFGGTEAFF TRBV6-5 - 12 TRBJ1-1 -
TGTGCCAGCAGTGTTGAAGGGGTGAACACTGAAGCTTTCTTT CASSVEGVNTEAFF TRBV2 - 14 TRBJ1-1 -
TGTGCCAGCAGCTTAGTTGACCGGTCCTATGGCTACACCTTC CASSLVDRSYGYTF TRBV11-2 - 14 TRBJ1-2 -
TGTGCCAGCAGCGCGGGACTAGCGGCCTACGAGCAGTACTTC CASSAGLAAYEQYF TRBV9 TRBD2 14 TRBJ2-7 once
TGTGCCAGCAGGGACAGGAGCACTAACTATGGCTACACCTTC CASRDRSTNYGYTF TRBV2 TRBD1 14 TRBJ1-2 -
TGTGCTAGCAGCTTTCGAAGGGACACCGGGGAGCTGTTTTTT CASSFRRDTGELFF TRBV7-7 - 14 TRBJ2-2 once
TGTGCCTGGAGTGCGGGAGGGACAGGGATTGAAAAACTGTTTTTT CAWSAGGTGIEKLFF TRBV30 TRBD1 15 TRBJ1-4 -
TGTGCCAGCAGGGGGGAGGGGTCCTATAATTCACCCCTCCACTTT CASRGEGSYNSPLHF TRBV13 - 15 TRBJ1-6 -
TGTGCCAGCAGCAAAGTTACGCGCAGGGTCGCCTACAATGAGCAGTTCTTC CASSKVTRRVAYNEQFF TRBV21-1 - 17 TRBJ2-1 once
TGTGCCAGCAGCTCCCGGGGGTGGTCCGAGCAGTACTTC CASSSRGWSEQYF TRBV7-9 - 13 TRBJ2-7 -
TGTGCCAGCAGTGAAAATTTGCAGTTTTCCTATGGCTACACCTTC CASSENLQFSYGYTF TRBV2 - 15 TRBJ1-2 -
TGTGCCAGCAGTTATAGGGGACAGGGAAGTATCTACGAGCAGTACTTC CASSYRGQGSIYEQYF TRBV6-5 TRBD1 16 TRBJ2-7 -
TGCGCCAGCAGCCAAGAGACAGGGGGCCAAGTGTGGACTGAAGCTTTCTTT CASSQETGGQVWTEAFF TRBV4-1 TRBD1 17 TRBJ1-1 -
TGTGCCAGCAGCGCCGGGGACGGCCCCTACAATGAGCAGTTCTTC CASSAGDGPYNEQFF TRBV5-4 - 15 TRBJ2-1 once
TGTGCCACGCATGGCAGGGAATCTCGTGAAGCTTTCTTT CATHGRESREAFF TRBV28 - 13 TRBJ1-1 once
TGTGCCAGTAGTATAGATCTTCGCAGTCCTGGAGCCAACGTCCTGACTTTC CASSIDLRSPGANVLTF TRBV19 - 17 TRBJ2-6 few
TGTGCCAGCAGCGGCGGGACTTCATACAATGAGCAGTTCTTC CASSGGTSYNEQFF TRBV7-2 - 14 TRBJ2-1 -
TGCGCCAGCAGCTTGGGACAGGGATCTTTCTACGAGCAGTACTTC CASSLGQGSFYEQYF TRBV5-1 TRBD1 15 TRBJ2-7 -
TGCAGTGCGGCAGGGGACACTGAAGCTTTCTTT CSAAGDTEAFF TRBV20-1 - 11 TRBJ1-1 -
TGTGCCAGCAGCCAACAGGGGTGGGATCAGCCCCAGCATTTT CASSQQGWDQPQHF TRBV4-2 - 14 TRBJ1-5 few
TGCGCCAGCAGCCAAGACCCTTATAACAACTACGAGCAGTACTTC CASSQDPYNNYEQYF TRBV4-1 - 15 TRBJ2-7 -
TGCGCCAGCAGCCAAGCAATTAGCGGGGGAATGTACACCGGGGAGCTGTTTTTT CASSQAISGGMYTGELFF TRBV4-1 TRBD2 18 TRBJ2-2 -
TGTGCCAGCAGTGTGGTGACTAGCGGTTCCTACAATGAGCAGTTCTTC CASSVVTSGSYNEQFF TRBV25-1 TRBD2 16 TRBJ2-1 -
TGTGCCAGTAGTCCCAGCCGATACGAGCAGTACTTC CASSPSRYEQYF TRBV19 - 12 TRBJ2-7 once
TGTGCCAGCAGTCCCCGTGGCATCTATGGCTACACCTTC CASSPRGIYGYTF TRBV28 - 13 TRBJ1-2 -
TGTGCCAGCAGCTTGGCCGGGACTAGCGGGGCCGGGACGCAGTATTTT CASSLAGTSGAGTQYF TRBV5-6 TRBD2 16 TRBJ2-3 -
TGTGCCAGCAGCGTAGTGGAAACAGCCAGCTCTGGAAACACCATATATTTT CASSVVETASSGNTIYF TRBV9 - 17 TRBJ1-3 -